This TCR beta chain is drawn from a study of Graves' ophthalmopathy and Graves' hyperthyroidism. Study-wide findings and caveats: Ophthalmopathy progression was predicted with 70.59% sensitivity and about 72% specificity.

Concerning this clonotype itself: The antigen is unknown.

Amplification of the TCR beta CDR3 regions used RNA transcripts (as template). RT-PCR was first run with HTBI primers, then multiplex PCR in a second round. TCRdb ran MiXCR on the multiplex PCR reads and lists one entry per CDR3 protein. In the table there are approximately 160,000 distinct CDR3 sequences, 30% to 45% of which are singletons. The germline V gene encodes CDR1 MNHNS and CDR2 SASEGT. This CDR3 is built from 15 residues. Trimming removed 4 bases from V and 4 bases from J, with 11 bases in between. This receptor was identified in a man between 25 and 39 years old with Graves' ophthalmopathy. The chain links TRBV6-1 to TRBJ1-6; possibly TRBD1 for D (6 bases). The material sequenced was peripheral blood. CDR3 sequence reads: CASSGRGQYNSPLHF. Here the CDR3 DNA reads TGTGCCAGCAGTGGTCGTGGACAGTATAATTCACCCCTCCACTTT.